This TCR beta chain was captured in a study of blood T cell repertoires in COVID-19. The CDR3 has 14 amino acids. Losses at the gene ends were 4 bases for V and 4 bases for J; bases not matched to a gene: 4. Germline CDR1 is MNHEY and CDR2 is SVGAGI. Method: immunoSEQ multiplex PCR; TCRdb's copy keeps in-frame clones and lacks some. The sample consists of approximately 120,000 clones, roughly four fifths of them appearing once. By share of the sample, this clone is medium-sized. This sequence joins TRBV6-5 and TRBJ2-7; 10 nucleotides agree with TRBD2. This clonotype was obtained from a man aged 25-45 years with COVID-19, enrolled during active disease. The sample comprised peripheral blood. The CDR3 reads CASSWASGSYEQYF. The CDR3 DNA sequence: TGTGCCAGCAGTTGGGCTAGCGGGAGTTACGAGCAGTACTTC.